The entry below describes one T cell receptor beta chain. The sample belongs to a study of blood T cell repertoires in COVID-19. Looking at the study overall: There were acute and convalescent COVID-19 samples, and they came from the United States, Italy and Spain. T cells, B-cell-depleted T cells, or PBMCs provided the cDNA or gDNA that served as material.

Methods used by the authors: Quantification of nucleated cells was approximated via reference gene primer amplification. The data were produced by immunoSEQ multiplex PCR, yet TCRdb's version contains in-frame clones alone and is incomplete. V and J calls and clone size are those listed in that table; D and trimming were worked out from the DNA. Of hundreds of thousands of clones listed, approximately 81% are singletons. The CDR3 has 13 residues. Trimming took 6 bases from V and 4 from J; bases not matched to a gene: 6. V and J are TRBV12-3 or TRBV12-4 and TRBJ2-7; TRBD1 aligns across 7 bases. This clonotype originated in a woman at least 80 years old with active or convalescent COVID-19. Sequenced material: peripheral blood. CDR3 amino acids: CASRRDRQYEQYF. The CDR3 nucleotides read TGTGCCAGCAGGAGGGACAGACAATACGAGCAGTACTTC.